A single sample gave rise to the 17 T cell receptor beta chains below, sequenced in a study of blood T cells in healthy people across ages. A second PCR of roughly 7 to 11 cycles used a sample-barcoded 5' primer and a J-beta primer mix. A single record per CDR3 protein comes from TCRdb applying MiXCR to the 5' RACE reads. The data show about 1.4 million distinct CDR3 sequences, 45% to 70% seen once. Material for sequencing was blood. These receptors were obtained from a young man in good health.

The V call is TRBV9, the J call TRBJ2-1, with 7 bases identical to TRBD1. V lost 3 bases, J lost 0 bases, and 9 bases stayed unmatched. The CDR3 runs to 17 residues. CDR1 is SGDLS and CDR2 is YYNGEE in the germline V gene. DNA of the CDR3: TGTGCCAGCAGCGCGCCAGAGTCAGGGGGCTCCTACAATGAGCAGTTCTTC. Translated, it gives CASSAPESGGSYNEQFF.

V gene TRBV12-3 or TRBV12-4 combines with J gene TRBJ2-1; possibly TRBD2 for D (6 bases). V dropped 6 bases and J dropped 7 bases, with 19 bases sitting between them. CDR3 length: 15 residues. CDR3 bases: TGTGCCAGCAGACCACCCCGGGGGAACCTGAATGAGCAGTTCTTC. Its translation: CASRPPRGNLNEQFF.

The rearrangement links TRBV27 to TRBJ2-3; D possibly corresponds to TRBD2 (7 bases). V lost 5 bases and J 4 bases, leaving 16 bases between the germline ends. There are 15 residues in the CDR3. Germline CDR1 and CDR2: MNHEY and SMNVEV (reference sequence). The CDR3 sequence: CASSPPKGGADTQYF. Written as DNA, the CDR3 is TGTGCCAGCAGTCCCCCAAAGGGGGGGGCAGATACGCAGTATTTT.

Details on this clonotype: The junction and the germline gene differ at one end; a read error may be behind it. The rearrangement joins TRBV7-2 to TRBJ2-3; tentatively, D is TRBD2 (6 bases). CDR1 is SGHTA, CDR2 FQGNSA, per germline. The CDR3 covers 16 residues. The CDR3 DNA is TGCGCCAGCAGCTTCCTGACTAGTTCGTTAGGTGATACGCAGTATTTT. It yields the protein CASSFLTSSLGDTQYF. Filled out from reference TRBV7-2 and TRBJ2-3, the complete variable domain reads GAGVSQSPSNKVTEKGKDVELRCDPISGHTALYWYRQSLGQGLEFLIYFQGNSAPDKSGLPSDRFSAERTGGSVSTLTIQRTQQEDSAVYLCASSFLTSSLGDTQYFGPGTRLTVL.

This clonotype has just a few counts. This chain links TRBV20-1 with TRBJ2-7; D is perhaps TRBD1 (5 bases). Germline CDR1 DFQATT, CDR2 SNEGSKA (reference sequence). The V and J ends lost 5 bases and 0 bases respectively, with 8 bases between them. The CDR3 runs to 12 residues. This chain's CDR3 is CSAFRDSYEQYF. The CDR3 DNA sequence: TGCAGTGCTTTCAGGGACTCCTACGAGCAGTACTTC.

V is TRBV5-5 and J is TRBJ2-5; maybe TRBD2 (5 bases). This CDR3 spans 15 amino acids. The germline gives CDR1 SGHKS, CDR2 YYEKEE (reference sequence). Trimming removed 5 bases from V and 4 bases from J, with 18 bases in between. The CDR3: CASRTVGSRGETQYF. The CDR3 DNA follows: TGTGCCAGCAGGACTGTTGGGTCTCGGGGAGAGACCCAGTACTTC.

V gene TRBV20-1 combines with J gene TRBJ1-5; possibly TRBD1 for D (6 bases). V was shortened by 3 bases and J by 6 bases, with 18 bases between the two germline ends. In germline, CDR1 is DFQATT, CDR2 SNEGSKA (reference sequence). This CDR3 contains 15 residues. The DNA for the CDR3 is TGCAGTGCTAGGGATGGACTTCTAGGGGGTCAGCCCCAGCATTTT. Its translation: CSARDGLLGGQPQHF.

In its sample, this clonotype was seen once. The V call is TRBV20-1, the J call TRBJ2-7; no reliable D call. CDR3 length equals 13 residues. The germline V gene has CDR1 DFQATT and CDR2 SNEGSKA (reference sequence). V gave up 1 base and J gave up 3 bases, with 10 bases separating them. The DNA for the CDR3 is TGCAGTGCTAGAGGGGCCAGCTACTACGAGCAGTACTTC. This codes for CSARGASYYEQYF.

The chain links TRBV29-1 to TRBJ2-3, with 7 bases identical to TRBD1. This CDR3 has 15 amino acids. Trimming at V came to 2 bases and at J to 2 bases, leaving 7 bases not matched to a gene. The germline V gene has CDR1 SQVTM and CDR2 ANQGSEA. Here the CDR3 reads CSVETWTGNTDTQYF. CDR3 nucleotide sequence: TGCAGCGTTGAAACCTGGACAGGAAACACAGATACGCAGTATTTT.

This clonotype was counted a few times. This sequence joins TRBV20-1 and TRBJ2-5; TRBD2 aligns across 10 bases. The CDR3 totals 13 residues. Trimming at V came to 6 bases and at J to 4 bases, leaving 5 bases not matched to a gene. Germline-derived CDR1 and CDR2 are DFQATT and SNEGSKA (reference sequence). CDR3 sequence: CSAPAGGLETQYF. The DNA for the CDR3 is TGCAGTGCCCCAGCGGGGGGGCTAGAGACCCAGTACTTC.

V and J are TRBV7-9 and TRBJ2-1, with a weak D call TRBD2 (6 bases). Looked up from germline, CDR1 is SEHNR and CDR2 is FQNEAQ (reference sequence). V was cut by 4 bases and J by 7 bases, with 20 bases left in between. The CDR3 length is 16 residues. CDR3 nucleotides: TGTGCCAGCAGCTCCAAAGCGGGCGTCCTAGGTAATGAGCAGTTCTTC. The encoded protein is CASSSKAGVLGNEQFF.

This sequence joins TRBV15 and TRBJ2-1; TRBD2 might be the D (5 bases). V lost 5 bases and J lost 8, with 13 bases in between. Germline V lookup: CDR1 LNHNV, CDR2 YYDKDF (reference sequence). The length of the CDR3 is 13 residues. This CDR3 reads CATSPPSEDEQFF. The CDR3 DNA follows: TGTGCCACCAGCCCCCCCTCGGAGGATGAGCAGTTCTTC.

V is TRBV4-3 and J is TRBJ2-5, with D possibly TRBD2 on 7 matching bases. CDR3 size: 17 residues. Germline-derived CDR1 and CDR2 are LGHNA and YSLEER. The V gene lost 1 base and the J gene lost 4 bases, with 19 bases spanning the gap. The chain's CDR3 is CASSQVLWGGGPETQYF. The CDR3 DNA is TGCGCCAGCAGCCAAGTTCTATGGGGGGGCGGCCCAGAGACCCAGTACTTC.

This clonotype was detected only a few times. J is TRBJ2-5 and V is TRBV4-1; D unclear. V lost 3 bases and J lost 0, with 8 bases in between. Germline V gene sequence: CDR1 MGHRA, CDR2 YSYEKL. The CDR3 covers 14 residues. For the CDR3, the DNA is TGCGCCAGCAGCCACACTATCCACCAAGAGACCCAGTACTTC. Translation: CASSHTIHQETQYF.

The V gene is TRBV4-2, the J gene TRBJ1-1, with 8 bases lining up with TRBD1. This CDR3 spans 18 amino acids. The germline CDR1 and CDR2 sequences are LGHNA and YNFKEQ. The V and J ends lost 0 bases and 2 bases, in that order; junction bases with no gene match: 11. CDR3: CASSQDRGQGLINTEAFF. The CDR3 region has the DNA TGTGCCAGCAGCCAAGATCGAGGACAGGGACTTATCAACACTGAAGCTTTCTTT.

V and J are TRBV7-9 and TRBJ2-7, with 10 bases fitting TRBD1. The CDR3 is 16 residues long. The V and J ends lost 0 bases and 3 bases, in that order; junction bases with no gene match: 5. Germline V lookup: CDR1 SEHNR, CDR2 FQNEAQ (reference sequence). CDR3 sequence: CASSLARQGARYEQYF. The CDR3 DNA sequence: TGTGCCAGCAGCTTAGCGAGACAGGGGGCCCGCTACGAGCAGTACTTC. Together with reference TRBV7-9 and TRBJ2-7, the CDR3 gives the full variable domain: DTGVSQNPRHKITKRGQNVTFRCDPISEHNRLYWYRQTLGQGPEFLTYFQNEAQLEKSRLLSDRFSAERPKGSFSTLEIQRTEQGDSAMYLCASSLARQGARYEQYFGPGTRLTVT.

The J gene is TRBJ1-2, the V gene TRBV10-2; D gene unclear. The germline V and J ends were trimmed by 0 bases and 9 bases, with 8 bases remaining between them. This CDR3 is built from 12 residues. Per the germline V gene, CDR1 is WSHSY and CDR2 is SAAADI. The CDR3 region is CASSESWVRYTF. The CDR3 bases are TGCGCCAGCAGTGAGTCGTGGGTCCGCTACACCTTC.